This TCR beta chain derives from a study of Ad26.COV2.S vaccination and SARS-CoV-2 variants. Profiled with immunoSEQ multiplex PCR; TCRdb holds only in-frame clones, not every one. The sample carries some 190,000 clones, around nine tenths recorded once. Germline CDR1 is SGHDT and CDR2 is YYEEEE. The junction had 6 bases not matched to a gene; V was cut back by 3 bases and J by 4 bases. The length of the CDR3 is 14 residues. The sequencing here drew on peripheral blood, taken after recovery from COVID-19. The chain joins TRBV5-6 to TRBJ1-2; 7 nucleotides match TRBD1. The sequence was obtained from a human donor who had recovered from COVID-19. In nucleotides, the CDR3 is TGTGCCAGCAGCTCAACCGGGACAGTCTATGGCTACACCTTC. It specifies CASSSTGTVYGYTF.